Following are 27 T cell receptor beta chains from one sample sequenced in a study of cytomegalovirus exposure and HLA in healthy donors. The PCR contained 60 Vbeta and 13 Jbeta primers. Sequenced by immunoSEQ multiplex PCR; TCRdb stores in-frame clones only, minus some. The sample contains 80,000 to 95,000 clones, roughly 79% of which appear only once. Specimen: PBMCs. Receptors originate from a woman aged 30 to 39 in good health and CMV-seronegative.

This clone was picked up a small number of times. The J gene is TRBJ2-1, the V gene TRBV7-6; TRBD2 agrees at 10 bases. The germline CDR1 and CDR2 sequences are SGHVS and FNYEAQ. V lost 2 bases to trimming and J lost 3 bases; unmatched junction nucleotides: 1. The CDR3 length is 15 residues. This chain's CDR3 is CASSLTSGVYNEQFF. The CDR3, as DNA: TGTGCCAGCAGCTTAACTAGCGGGGTCTACAATGAGCAGTTCTTC.

This chain joins TRBV15 and TRBJ2-7, with a tentative D call TRBD1 (5 bases). This CDR3 is 14 amino acids long. Germline V gene lookup returns CDR1 LNHNV and CDR2 YYDKDF (reference sequence). The V end lost 0 bases, the J end lost 3 bases, and 9 bases lay between the germline ends. The CDR3 sequence: CATSRDGDSYEQYF. CDR3 in DNA: TGTGCCACCAGCAGAGATGGCGACAGCTACGAGCAGTACTTC. The full variable domain, in which reference TRBV15 and TRBJ2-7 provide the parts outside the CDR3, is DAMVIQNPRYQVTQFGKPVTLSCSQTLNHNVMYWYQQKSSQAPKLLFHYYDKDFNNEADTPDNFQSRRPNTSFCFLDIRSPGLGDTAMYLCATSRDGDSYEQYFGPGTRLTVT.

The V gene is TRBV7-2, the J gene TRBJ2-5, with a weak D call TRBD1 (5 bases). In germline, CDR1 is SGHTA, CDR2 FQGNSA. The CDR3 is made up of 14 amino acids. The ends were cut back, 1 base at V and 5 bases at J, with 11 bases in the middle. The CDR3 here is CASSLVPGQETQYF. The CDR3 DNA reads as TGTGCCAGCAGCTTAGTACCAGGGCAGGAGACCCAGTACTTC.

The CDR3 reads CSATDLGNTEAFF. The CDR3 coding sequence is TGCAGCGCTACCGACTTGGGGAACACTGAAGCTTTCTTT. The chain uses TRBV29-1 and TRBJ1-1; no firm D call. CDR1 is SQVTM and CDR2 is ANQGSEA in the germline V gene. There are 13 residues in the CDR3. The V end was cut by 7 bases, the J end by 1 base, with 13 bases between. Filled out from reference TRBV29-1 and TRBJ1-1, the complete variable domain reads SAVISQKPSRDICQRGTSLTIQCQVDSQVTMMFWYRQQPGQSLTLIATANQGSEATYESGFVIDKFPISRPNLTFSTLTVSNMSPEDSSIYLCSATDLGNTEAFFGQGTRLTVV.

About this clone itself: At one of its ends the junction is not consistent with the germline gene, which may arise from a read error. The CDR3 sequence: CASSILSLTGTQYF. The CDR3 region has the DNA TGTGCCAGTAGTATATTAAGCCTAACAGGTACGCAGTATTTT. This chain uses TRBV19 with TRBJ2-3, with D perhaps TRBD1 (5 bases). Germline V lookup: CDR1 LNHDA, CDR2 SQIVND (reference sequence). This CDR3 has 14 residues.

Only one count was recorded for this clone. The chain employs TRBV11-3 and TRBJ2-3; tentative D call: TRBD1 (5 bases). V lost 1 base, J lost 3 bases, and 11 bases lay in between. The CDR3 extends over 15 amino acids. CDR1 and CDR2 (germline): SGHNT, YENEEA. The CDR3 region is CASSLGLPGTDTQYF. The CDR3 DNA reads as TGTGCCAGCAGCTTAGGTCTCCCAGGGACAGATACGCAGTATTTT.

The J gene is TRBJ1-5, the V gene TRBV7-8, with no clear D. The ends were cut back, 1 base at V and 4 bases at J, with 5 bases in the middle. In germline, CDR1 is SGHVS, CDR2 FQNEAQ. This CDR3 spans 13 amino acids. CDR3 sequence: CASSLDTNQPQHF. The CDR3 DNA sequence: TGTGCCAGCAGCTTAGATACTAATCAGCCCCAGCATTTT.

This chain connects TRBV7-6 to TRBJ2-5, with D possibly matching TRBD1 (5 bases). The CDR3 has 14 amino acids. Per germline, CDR1 SGHVS and CDR2 FNYEAQ. The V gene lost 5 bases and the J gene lost 1 base, with 11 bases spanning the gap. The CDR3: CASSPYQGQETQYF. In nucleotides, the CDR3 is TGTGCCAGCAGCCCGTACCAGGGCCAAGAGACCCAGTACTTC.

This clone appeared once. This chain links TRBV6-5 with TRBJ2-5, with a tentative D call TRBD1 (5 bases). The ends were cut back, 0 bases at V and 4 bases at J, with 12 bases in the middle. The CDR3 contains 15 residues. Germline CDR1 and CDR2: MNHEY and SVGAGI. The CDR3 reads CASSYSKQVAETQYF. DNA for the CDR3: TGTGCCAGCAGTTACTCGAAACAGGTGGCAGAGACCCAGTACTTC.

V is TRBV5-5 and J is TRBJ2-3, with 9 bases matching TRBD2. The junction had 9 bases not matched to a gene; V was cut back by 0 bases and J by 4 bases. The CDR3 contains 17 residues. Germline lookup yields CDR1 SGHKS and CDR2 YYEKEE (reference sequence). DNA for the CDR3: TGTGCCAGCAGCTTGGCCGGCCTAGCGGGACCACCAGATACGCAGTATTTT. This sequence encodes CASSLAGLAGPPDTQYF.

The chain combines TRBV9 with TRBJ1-2; TRBD1 matches at 9 bases. This CDR3 has 14 residues. Trimming cost V 3 bases and J 8 bases; bases outside gene matches: 8. Germline CDR1 and CDR2: SGDLS and YYNGEE. CDR3 in DNA: TGTGCCAGCAGCGCGGGGACAGGGATGGAAGGCTACACCTTC. Amino acid sequence: CASSAGTGMEGYTF.

The V call is TRBV28, the J call TRBJ2-7; maybe TRBD2 (6 bases). The CDR3 extends over 15 amino acids. The V gene lost 2 bases and the J gene lost 0 bases, with 11 bases spanning the gap. The germline V gene encodes CDR1 MDHEN and CDR2 SYDVKM. The DNA for the CDR3 is TGTGCCAGCAGTTTAGGGACTGGGGTCTCCTACGAGCAGTACTTC. Translating gives CASSLGTGVSYEQYF.

Concerning this clone itself: The sample carries other DNA sequences with the same CDR3. The J gene is TRBJ1-1, the V gene TRBV11-3; the D gene is possibly TRBD1 (5 bases). Germline values: CDR1 SGHNT, CDR2 YENEEA. Trimming pared 3 bases from V and 1 base from J, leaving 9 bases between. The CDR3 covers 14 residues. In DNA, the CDR3 is TGTGCCAGCAGCTTGGGGGGTTCGAACACTGAAGCTTTCTTT. It specifies CASSLGGSNTEAFF.

J is TRBJ2-2 and V is TRBV11-2, with D possibly matching TRBD2 (6 bases). The CDR3 loop spans 16 amino acids. V was clipped by 0 bases and J by 0 bases, with 8 bases between them. Germline-derived CDR1 and CDR2 are SGHAT and FQNNGV. This CDR3 is CASSLDRGANTGELFF. The CDR3 DNA is TGTGCCAGCAGCTTAGATCGCGGGGCGAACACCGGGGAGCTGTTTTTT.

A note on this clone: The same CDR3 also results from other DNA sequences found in this sample. CDR3 in DNA: TGTGCCAGCAGTCTTAGGACAGGCGCGACCTACGAGCAGTACTTC. Protein sequence: CASSLRTGATYEQYF. The gene calls are TRBV27 and TRBJ2-7; TRBD1 matches at 7 bases. V lost 5 bases and J lost 2; bases outside the gene matches: 9. This CDR3 has 15 amino acids. Per the germline V gene, CDR1 is MNHEY and CDR2 is SMNVEV (reference sequence).

The chain employs TRBV10-3 and TRBJ2-1; 9 nucleotides line up with TRBD2. V lost 7 bases, J lost 0 bases, and 7 bases stayed unmatched. This CDR3 spans 16 amino acids. Germline V gene sequence: CDR1 ENHRY, CDR2 SYGVKD. CDR3: CAITGGSGSSYNEQFF. The CDR3 region has the DNA TGTGCCATCACTGGAGGTAGCGGGAGCTCCTACAATGAGCAGTTCTTC.

This chain uses TRBV5-1 with TRBJ2-3; 11 nucleotides match TRBD2. With 3 bases clipped from V and 6 bases from J, the junction kept 21 bases outside the gene matches. Germline V lookup: CDR1 SGHRS, CDR2 YFSETQ. There are 20 residues in the CDR3. The CDR3 DNA sequence: TGCGCCAGCAGCTACACCGGGACAGGATTACTAGCGGGAGTGTTGGATACGCAGTATTTT. This translates into CASSYTGTGLLAGVLDTQYF.

The rearrangement joins TRBV27 to TRBJ1-2, with D uncertain. Looked up from germline, CDR1 is MNHEY and CDR2 is SMNVEV (reference sequence). The CDR3 sequence is 14 residues long. Between the trimmed V and J ends, which lost 3 bases and 6 bases, there was a span of 14 bases. In nucleotides, the CDR3 is TGTGCCAGCAGTTTTGACGGGGTGAGAGATGGCTACACCTTC. Its translation is CASSFDGVRDGYTF.

The chain joins TRBV5-4 to TRBJ1-1, with D perhaps TRBD1 (5 bases). The CDR3 extends over 14 amino acids. Trimming stripped 4 bases from V and 1 base from J, with 11 bases between. Germline V CDR1 and CDR2: SGHNT, YYREEE (reference sequence). The CDR3 sequence is CASSGGGGNTEAFF. For the CDR3, the DNA is TGTGCCAGCAGCGGTGGGGGAGGGAACACTGAAGCTTTCTTT.

J is TRBJ2-1 and V is TRBV5-1; TRBD2 aligns across 11 bases. The junction had 3 bases not matched to a gene; V was cut back by 4 bases and J by 6 bases. The germline CDR1 and CDR2 sequences are SGHRS and YFSETQ. The CDR3 contains 14 residues. CDR3 region: CASSTGTSGNEQFF. CDR3 DNA: TGCGCCAGCAGCACCGGGACTAGCGGCAATGAGCAGTTCTTC.

The chain has TRBV6-5 and TRBJ1-2, with D possibly TRBD1 on 5 matching bases. Germline values: CDR1 MNHEY, CDR2 SVGAGI. The V gene lost 5 bases and the J gene lost 6 bases, with 13 bases spanning the gap. This CDR3 has 13 residues. The CDR3 here is CASSGARVDGYTF. DNA for the CDR3: TGTGCCAGCAGTGGGGCCAGGGTAGATGGCTACACCTTC.

The genes are TRBV30 and TRBJ1-1; no reliable D call. This CDR3 spans 11 amino acids. CDR1 is GTSNPN and CDR2 is SVGIG in the germline V gene (reference sequence). Between the trimmed V and J ends, which lost 1 base and 6 bases, there was a span of 6 bases. This CDR3 reads CAWSDWSEAFF. For the CDR3, the DNA is TGTGCCTGGAGTGACTGGTCTGAAGCTTTCTTT.

This clone was counted between two and nine times. V and J are TRBV19 and TRBJ1-3; 8 positions match TRBD1. This CDR3 comprises 13 residues. Trimming took 7 bases from V and 5 from J; bases not matched to a gene: 4. Germline V lookup: CDR1 LNHDA, CDR2 SQIVND (reference sequence). Here the CDR3 reads CASKGTGRNTIYF. CDR3 bases: TGTGCCAGTAAAGGGACAGGTCGAAACACCATATATTTT.

On this clone itself: At one of its ends the junction is not consistent with the germline gene, which may arise from a read error. The chain is built from TRBV7-9 and TRBJ2-7; 9 nucleotides align to TRBD2. This CDR3 has 16 amino acids. CDR1 SEHNR and CDR2 FQNEAQ come from the germline V gene (reference sequence). The CDR3 loop reads CSSSLGISGRPYEQYF. The DNA for the CDR3 is TGTTCCAGCAGCTTAGGGATCAGCGGGAGGCCCTACGAGCAGTACTTC.

The sample holds a few counts of this clone. This rearrangement joins TRBV6-5 to TRBJ1-3; D might be TRBD1 (6 bases). CDR3 length: 15 amino acids. From germline, CDR1 is MNHEY and CDR2 SVGAGI. With 7 bases removed from V and 0 bases from J, the gap between germline ends came to 13 bases. CDR3 sequence: CASTKGQFSGNTIYF. As DNA, the CDR3 is TGTGCCAGCACCAAAGGACAGTTCTCTGGAAACACCATATATTTT.

The chain links TRBV27 to TRBJ2-7; 8 nucleotides align to TRBD2. The CDR3 spans 17 residues. CDR1 is MNHEY and CDR2 is SMNVEV in the germline V gene (reference sequence). Trimming at V came to 2 bases and at J to 0 bases, leaving 9 bases not matched to a gene. The CDR3: CASSLRAGVPTSYEQYF. The CDR3 nucleotides read TGTGCCAGCAGTTTACGAGCGGGAGTCCCAACCTCCTACGAGCAGTACTTC.

The genes are TRBV5-4 and TRBJ2-3, with TRBD2 identical over 7 bases. CDR3 length equals 15 residues. V gave up 4 bases and J gave up 4 bases; unmatched junction bases: 9. Germline CDR1 reads SGHNT; CDR2 reads YYREEE (reference sequence). The CDR3 DNA is TGTGCCAGCAGCACTGCGGGGGACGGGGCAGATACGCAGTATTTT. This translates into CASSTAGDGADTQYF.